This TCR beta chain was obtained from a study of OX40 agonist ivuxolimab in advanced cancers. As for the study in general: Intravenous ivuxolimab was administered to patients every 2 weeks at 0.01 to 10 mg/kg. Study-wide findings and caveats: Partial responders dosed at 0.1-3.0 mg/kg displayed clonal expansion ranking among the lowest. In general, CD8+ T cells held more expanded clones than CD4+ did, on average.

The repertoire was sequenced with immunoSEQ multiplex PCR; TCRdb's copy has only in-frame clones and lacks some. The sample includes around 12,000 clones, approximately 80% seen only once; the top ten take around 40%. Details on this clone: Its antigen is not identified.

V gave up 0 bases and J gave up 15 bases, with 6 bases separating them. CDR3 size: 10 residues. Germline assignment: CDR1 SNHLY and CDR2 FYNNEI. The sequenced sample was CD4+ or CD8+ T cells sorted from blood, obtained in a trial of the OX40 agonist ivuxolimab. The sequence was collected from an adult with an advanced solid tumor such as melanoma, head and neck, liver or kidney cancer. The V gene is TRBV2, the J gene TRBJ2-1; D not resolved. This CDR3 is CASSEADRFF. Written as DNA, the CDR3 is TGTGCCAGCAGTGAAGCGGACCGGTTCTTC.